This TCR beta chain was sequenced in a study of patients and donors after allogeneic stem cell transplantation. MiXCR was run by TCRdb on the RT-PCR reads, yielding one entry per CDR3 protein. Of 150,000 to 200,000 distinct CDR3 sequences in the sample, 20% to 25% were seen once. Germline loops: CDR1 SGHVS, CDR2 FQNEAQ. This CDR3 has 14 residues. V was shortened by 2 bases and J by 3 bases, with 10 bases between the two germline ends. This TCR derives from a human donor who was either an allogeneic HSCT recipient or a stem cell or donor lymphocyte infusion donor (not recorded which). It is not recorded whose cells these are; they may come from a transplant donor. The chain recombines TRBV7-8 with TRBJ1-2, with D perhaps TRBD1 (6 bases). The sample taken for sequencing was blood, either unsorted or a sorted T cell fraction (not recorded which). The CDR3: CASSLWTADYGYTF. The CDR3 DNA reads TGTGCCAGCAGCTTATGGACAGCGGACTATGGCTACACCTTC.